The following is a T cell receptor (beta chain) sequence with its context. This specimen belongs to a study of blood T cell repertoires in COVID-19. Some clones are missing from TCRdb's copy, which holds only in-frame ones; the method was immunoSEQ multiplex PCR. The data contain approximately 81,000 clones, 90% to 95% of them singletons. CDR1 SGHTA and CDR2 FQGTGA come from the germline V gene. The CDR3 runs to 13 residues. The germline V and J ends were trimmed by 3 bases and 9 bases, with 12 bases remaining between them. The clonotype originates from a woman in her 50s in a cohort sampled during active COVID-19. The chain is built from TRBV7-3 and TRBJ2-1; D possibly corresponds to TRBD2 (6 bases). The source material was peripheral blood. The CDR3 region has the DNA TGTGCCAGCAGCTTCGGGGGAGTCGGTGAGCAGTTCTTC. This gives the protein CASSFGGVGEQFF.